This T cell receptor (beta chain) was captured in a study of blood T cells in healthy people across ages. CDR3 size: 14 residues. V was clipped by 4 bases and J by 4 bases, with 12 bases between them. The germline gives CDR1 MGHRA, CDR2 YSYEKL. Healthy Caucasian individuals from Russia aged roughly 6 to 95 served as donors. Primers used in a second PCR of about 6 to 12 cycles were a sample-barcoded 5' primer and a J-beta primer mix. Each of the samples gave a minimum of 3 million paired-end reads that contained CDR3. TCRdb re-called the 5' RACE reads through MiXCR, storing one row per CDR3 protein. Of around 1.5 million distinct CDR3 sequences in the sample, 59% were seen once.

The source material was blood. V is TRBV4-1 and J is TRBJ2-3; a weak D match, TRBD1 (6 bases). The TCR comes from a man aged 18 to 29 in good health. The CDR3 region has the DNA TGCGCCAGCAGCCCCAGGGGTTCGGCAGATACGCAGTATTTT. As protein: CASSPRGSADTQYF.